Listed below are T cell receptor beta chains from one sample, sequenced in a study of cytomegalovirus exposure and HLA in healthy donors. TCRdb keeps only in-frame clones here, not all; method: immunoSEQ multiplex PCR. The sample lists over 65,000 clones, more than 80% occurring once. Sequenced input: PBMCs. The receptor source for this set is a woman in her 30s in good health and CMV-seronegative. CDR3s include the opening cysteine and the closing phenylalanine or tryptophan. Each record gives: clone size, D gene, V gene, J gene, CDR3 length, CDR3 protein, CDR3 DNA. D genes are given only for firm matches. Only part of the rows carry a size: once, few, many, or a class if the clone is expanded.

>-|-|TRBV6-4|TRBJ2-4|15
CASSEAGNTKNIQYF
TGTGCCAGCAGTGAGGCAGGAAATACAAAAAACATTCAGTACTTC
>-|-|TRBV2|TRBJ1-3|15
CASTTSEQGGNTIYF
TGTGCCAGCACCACCTCGGAGCAGGGGGGAAACACCATATATTTT
>few|TRBD1|TRBV10-1|TRBJ1-2|16
CASRPGQANPNYGYTF
TGCGCCAGCAGGCCGGGACAGGCGAACCCTAACTATGGCTACACCTTC
>-|TRBD2|TRBV5-1|TRBJ2-7|19
CASSLAGPLGGESSYEQYF
TGCGCCAGCAGCTTGGCCGGTCCCCTCGGGGGGGAAAGCTCCTACGAGCAGTACTTC
>-|-|TRBV7-9|TRBJ2-2|15
CASSFVDLNTGELFF
TGTGCCAGCAGCTTTGTCGACTTGAACACCGGGGAGCTGTTTTTT
>-|-|TRBV28|TRBJ2-7|13
CASSLVSSYEQYF
TGTGCCAGCAGTTTAGTCAGCTCCTACGAGCAGTACTTC
>-|TRBD1|TRBV6-5|TRBJ1-2|14
CASSGQGWLLGYTF
TGTGCCAGCAGTGGACAGGGGTGGCTTCTTGGCTACACCTTC
>-|TRBD2|TRBV11-2|TRBJ2-1|15
CASSSWGGSGNEQFF
TGTGCCAGCAGCTCCTGGGGGGGATCTGGCAATGAGCAGTTCTTC
>-|TRBD2|TRBV9|TRBJ2-7|17
CASSVGLAGGISYEQYF
TGTGCCAGCAGCGTAGGATTAGCGGGGGGCATCTCCTACGAGCAGTACTTC
>few|TRBD1|TRBV6-6|TRBJ1-5|14
CASSPGQGEQPQHF
TGTGCCAGCAGTCCCGGACAGGGGGAACAGCCCCAGCATTTT
>-|TRBD1|TRBV5-6|TRBJ1-1|14
CASSLGQANTEAFF
TGTGCCAGCAGCCTGGGACAGGCGAACACTGAAGCTTTCTTT
>-|TRBD1|TRBV27|TRBJ1-1|14
CASSLDRVNTEAFF
TGTGCCAGCAGTTTGGACAGGGTGAACACTGAAGCTTTCTTT
>-|TRBD2|TRBV29-1|TRBJ2-1|16
CSADPQAGGIYNEQFF
TGCAGCGCCGACCCCCAGGCGGGGGGGATCTACAATGAGCAGTTCTTC
>-|TRBD2|TRBV29-1|TRBJ2-2|15
CSVDVAGGRTGELFF
TGCAGCGTTGATGTAGCGGGGGGGCGGACCGGGGAGCTGTTTTTT
>-|-|TRBV7-9|TRBJ2-7|12
CASLRGSYEQYF
TGTGCCAGCCTACGGGGCTCCTACGAGCAGTACTTC
>-|TRBD2|TRBV5-1|TRBJ2-5|18
CASSLDTSGGRLRETQYF
TGCGCCAGCAGCTTGGATACTAGCGGGGGCCGTTTACGCGAGACCCAGTACTTC
>-|TRBD2|TRBV11-2|TRBJ2-7|14
CASSYRIEGLAASF
TGTGCCAGCAGCTACCGTATTGAGGGGCTAGCGGCCTCATTC
>once|TRBD1|TRBV4-2|TRBJ1-2|15
CASSQDQGVFYGYTF
TGTGCCAGCAGCCAAGATCAGGGGGTTTTCTATGGCTACACCTTC
>-|TRBD2|TRBV19|TRBJ2-1|17
CASSIDAGAGGNDEQFF
TGTGCCAGTAGTATAGACGCAGGGGCGGGGGGTAACGATGAGCAGTTCTTC
>-|TRBD2|TRBV10-2|TRBJ2-7|14
CASNPRGALYEQYF
TGCGCCAGCAATCCGCGGGGGGCGCTTTACGAGCAGTACTTC
>-|-|TRBV19|TRBJ2-1|15
CASGVGARSVNEQFF
TGTGCCAGTGGAGTAGGAGCTCGCTCGGTTAATGAGCAGTTCTTC
>few|TRBD1|TRBV5-1|TRBJ2-7|16
CASSTTRGQVSYEQYF
TGCGCCAGCAGCACGACCCGGGGACAGGTCTCCTACGAGCAGTACTTC
>few|TRBD1|TRBV4-3|TRBJ1-6|15
CASSQVTGVRSPLHF
TGCGCCAGCAGCCAAGTGACAGGGGTAAGGTCACCCCTCCACTTT
>few|TRBD1|TRBV11-2|TRBJ1-1|18
CASSQLGRPTGLNTEAFF
TGTGCCAGCAGCCAATTGGGCAGACCGACAGGGCTGAACACTGAAGCTTTCTTT
>-|TRBD1|TRBV2|TRBJ1-3|15
CASTSGQLLGNTIYF
TGTGCCAGCACGTCGGGACAGCTTCTTGGAAACACCATATATTTT
>once|-|TRBV7-9|TRBJ1-5|11
CASSFEGPQHF
TGTGCCAGCAGCTTTGAGGGACCCCAGCATTTT
>-|-|TRBV7-6|TRBJ2-1|13
CASSLAGGNEQFF
TGTGCCAGCAGCTTAGCGGGGGGAAATGAGCAGTTCTTC
>-|TRBD1|TRBV5-1|TRBJ1-1|15
CASSLGAQGGTEAFF
TGCGCCAGCAGCTTGGGGGCACAGGGGGGCACTGAAGCTTTCTTT
>-|-|TRBV30|TRBJ2-7|13
CAYDSIPPYEQYF
TGTGCCTATGACAGTATTCCACCCTACGAGCAGTACTTC
>-|TRBD2|TRBV5-1|TRBJ2-7|16
CASSPGLAATSYEQYF
TGCGCCAGCAGCCCGGGACTAGCTGCGACCTCCTACGAGCAGTACTTC
>-|-|TRBV4-2|TRBJ1-1|13
CASSQDKSTEAFF
TGTGCCAGCAGCCAAGATAAGAGCACTGAAGCTTTCTTT
>-|TRBD1|TRBV5-6|TRBJ1-2|15
CASSFRYGQEYGYTF
TGTGCCAGCAGCTTCAGGTACGGACAGGAGTATGGCTACACCTTC
>-|TRBD1|TRBV6-1|TRBJ1-2|14
CASRDSGTGGGYTF
TGTGCCAGCAGGGATTCCGGGACAGGGGGCGGCTACACCTTC
>-|TRBD1|TRBV9|TRBJ2-1|14
CASSPGTGLNEQFF
TGTGCCAGCAGCCCCGGGACAGGGTTGAATGAGCAGTTCTTC
>-|TRBD2|TRBV19|TRBJ2-5|14
CASVRIAGEETQYF
TGTGCCAGCGTTCGAATAGCGGGGGAAGAGACCCAGTACTTC
>-|-|TRBV11-3|TRBJ2-7|13
CASSRRTAYEQYF
TGTGCCAGCAGCCGGAGGACAGCTTACGAGCAGTACTTC
>few|-|TRBV5-6|TRBJ1-1|13
CASSLTGYYGAFF
TGTGCCAGCAGCCTCACAGGGTATTACGGAGCTTTCTTT
>-|-|TRBV19|TRBJ1-1|16
CASSIGRPIMNTEAFF
TGTGCCAGTAGTATTGGGAGACCGATCATGAACACTGAAGCTTTCTTT
>-|TRBD2|TRBV5-1|TRBJ2-3|15
CASRLGTRRADTQYF
TGCGCCAGCAGACTCGGGACTAGACGTGCAGATACGCAGTATTTT
>few|TRBD2|TRBV10-2|TRBJ2-2|18
CASSEPRLAGGNTGELFF
TGCGCCAGCAGTGAGCCCAGACTAGCGGGGGGTAACACCGGGGAGCTGTTTTTT
>-|TRBD1|TRBV7-2|TRBJ2-7|14
CASSPRDRTYEQYF
TGTGCCAGCAGCCCTCGGGACAGAACGTACGAGCAGTACTTC
>-|TRBD2|TRBV6-6|TRBJ2-1|14
CASSYAGGLNEQFF
TGTGCCAGCAGTTACGCGGGGGGGCTGAATGAGCAGTTCTTC
>-|-|TRBV4-1|TRBJ1-1|13
CASSSIAGQEAFF
TGCGCCAGCAGCTCTATAGCGGGGCAAGAAGCTTTCTTT
>-|TRBD1|TRBV6-1|TRBJ1-2|14
CASSEAGQGSGYTF
TGTGCCAGCAGTGAAGCAGGACAGGGGAGCGGCTACACCTTC
>-|TRBD1|TRBV7-2|TRBJ1-6|16
CASSLAGQAFHSPLHF
TGTGCCAGCAGCTTAGCCGGACAGGCCTTTCATTCACCCCTCCACTTT
>once|-|TRBV5-4|TRBJ1-3|12
CASKGPGNTIYF
TGTGCCAGCAAGGGGCCTGGAAACACCATATATTTT
>few|TRBD1|TRBV19|TRBJ2-2|14
CASRDRGDTGELFF
TGTGCCAGTCGAGACAGGGGCGACACCGGGGAGCTGTTTTTT
>-|-|TRBV19|TRBJ2-1|16
CASSIGDFRGGNEQFF
TGTGCCAGTAGTATAGGGGACTTCCGAGGAGGGAATGAGCAGTTCTTC
>few|TRBD1|TRBV19|TRBJ1-5|16
CASIKHGTGVNQPQHF
TGTGCCAGTATTAAACATGGGACAGGGGTTAACCAGCCCCAGCATTTT
>-|-|TRBV14|TRBJ2-1|14
CASSQGDPYNEQFF
TGTGCCAGCAGCCAAGGCGATCCCTACAATGAGCAGTTCTTC
>-|TRBD2|TRBV11-3|TRBJ2-4|17
CASSSPGLARPKNIQYF
TGTGCCAGCAGCTCGCCGGGACTAGCGAGGCCCAAAAACATTCAGTACTTC
>-|-|TRBV19|TRBJ1-2|16
CASSKESLSSFYGYTF
TGTGCCAGTAGTAAAGAGTCCCTATCCTCGTTTTATGGCTACACCTTC
>once|-|TRBV19|TRBJ1-5|15
CASRGGQGGHQPQHF
TGTGCCAGTAGGGGCGGGCAGGGAGGCCATCAGCCCCAGCATTTT
>-|-|TRBV11-2|TRBJ1-1|12
CASSLDGWEAFF
TGTGCCAGCAGCTTAGATGGCTGGGAAGCTTTCTTT
>-|TRBD1|TRBV30|TRBJ1-2|12
CAWSPGTGAEAF
TGTGCCTGGAGTCCCGGGACAGGGGCAGAGGCCTTC
>-|TRBD1|TRBV5-1|TRBJ1-2|15
CASSLTGGDNYGYTF
TGCGCCAGCAGCTTGACAGGGGGTGATAACTATGGCTACACCTTC
>-|-|TRBV30|TRBJ2-7|13
CAWSLGGSYEQYF
TGTGCCTGGAGTCTCGGGGGCTCCTACGAGCAGTACTTC
>few|-|TRBV19|TRBJ1-1|13
CASTQYRDTEAFF
TGTGCCAGTACCCAATATCGGGACACTGAAGCTTTCTTT
>-|TRBD1|TRBV28|TRBJ2-7|17
CASTDGQGRIGSYEQYF
TGTGCCAGCACGGACGGACAGGGGAGAATAGGGTCCTACGAGCAGTACTTC
>-|-|TRBV20-1|TRBJ2-5|11
CSASGEETQYF
TGCAGTGCTAGCGGGGAAGAGACCCAGTACTTC